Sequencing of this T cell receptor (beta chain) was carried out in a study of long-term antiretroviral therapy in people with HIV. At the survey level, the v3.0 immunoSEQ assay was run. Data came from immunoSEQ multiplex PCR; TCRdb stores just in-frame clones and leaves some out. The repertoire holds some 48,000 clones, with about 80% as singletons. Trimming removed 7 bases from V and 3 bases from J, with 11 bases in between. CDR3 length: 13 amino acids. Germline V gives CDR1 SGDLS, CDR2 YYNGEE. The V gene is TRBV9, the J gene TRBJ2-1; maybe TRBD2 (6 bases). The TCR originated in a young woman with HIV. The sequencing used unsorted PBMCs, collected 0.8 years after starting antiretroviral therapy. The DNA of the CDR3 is TGTGCCAGCGGGCTAGCGCTCTACAATGAGCAGTTCTTC. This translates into CASGLALYNEQFF.